The present T cell receptor beta chain was sequenced within a study of OX40 agonist ivuxolimab in advanced cancers. About the research overall: Antecedent anti-PD-1, anti-PD-L1 or anti-CTLA-4 therapy was permissible, with about 39% having received some.

Germline V lookup: CDR1 SEHNR, CDR2 FQNEAQ (reference sequence). Trimming shortened V by 1 base and J by 7 bases, and 11 bases separated the two germline ends. The CDR3 length is 14 residues. Repertoires were generated with immunoSEQ multiplex PCR, while TCRdb's copy carries only in-frame clones and drops some. The sample lists approximately 84,000 clones, approximately 89% occurring once. The sample in question was CD4+ or CD8+ T cells sorted from blood, obtained in a trial of the OX40 agonist ivuxolimab. This TCR was sampled from an adult with an advanced solid tumor such as melanoma, head and neck, liver or kidney cancer. This chain links TRBV7-9 with TRBJ1-5, with D tentatively TRBD1 (5 bases). CDR3 bases: TGTGCCAGCAGCTTAGAAGGGGTGGGACAGCCCCAGCATTTT. Amino acid sequence: CASSLEGVGQPQHF.